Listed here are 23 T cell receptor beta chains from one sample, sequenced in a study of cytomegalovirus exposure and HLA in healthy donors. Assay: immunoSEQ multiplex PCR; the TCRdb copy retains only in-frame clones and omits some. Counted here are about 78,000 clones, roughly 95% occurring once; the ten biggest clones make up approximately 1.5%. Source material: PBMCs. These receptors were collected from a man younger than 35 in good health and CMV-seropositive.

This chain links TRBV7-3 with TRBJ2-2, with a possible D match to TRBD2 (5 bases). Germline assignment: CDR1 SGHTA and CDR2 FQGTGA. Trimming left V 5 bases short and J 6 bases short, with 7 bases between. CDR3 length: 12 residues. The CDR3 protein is CASSPGAGELFF. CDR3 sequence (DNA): TGTGCCAGCAGCCCCGGGGCCGGGGAGCTGTTTTTT.

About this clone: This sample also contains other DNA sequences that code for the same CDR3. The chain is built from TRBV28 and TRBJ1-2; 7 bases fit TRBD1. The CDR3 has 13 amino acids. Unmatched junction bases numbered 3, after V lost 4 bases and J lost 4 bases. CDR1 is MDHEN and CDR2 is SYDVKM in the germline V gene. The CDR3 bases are TGTGCCAGCAGTTCAGGACAGGTCTATGGCTACACCTTC. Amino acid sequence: CASSSGQVYGYTF.

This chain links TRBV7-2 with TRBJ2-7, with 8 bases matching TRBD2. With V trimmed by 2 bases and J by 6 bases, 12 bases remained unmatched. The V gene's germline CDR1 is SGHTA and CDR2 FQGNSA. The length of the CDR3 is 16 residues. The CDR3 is CASSLLPGLGASEQYF. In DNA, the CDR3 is TGTGCCAGCAGCTTACTACCGGGACTAGGGGCGTCCGAGCAGTACTTC.

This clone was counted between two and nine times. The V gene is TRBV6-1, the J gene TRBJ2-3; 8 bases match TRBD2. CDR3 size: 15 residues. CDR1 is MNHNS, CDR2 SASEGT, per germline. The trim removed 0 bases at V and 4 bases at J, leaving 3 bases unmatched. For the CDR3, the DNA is TGTGCCAGCAGTGAAGCGGCGGGAGGCCCAGATACGCAGTATTTT. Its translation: CASSEAAGGPDTQYF.

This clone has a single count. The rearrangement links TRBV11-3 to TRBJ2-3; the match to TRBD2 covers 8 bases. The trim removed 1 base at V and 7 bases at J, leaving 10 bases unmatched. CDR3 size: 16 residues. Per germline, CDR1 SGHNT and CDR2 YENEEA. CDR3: CASSLVSGGEGHTQYF. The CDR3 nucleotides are TGTGCCAGCAGCTTAGTCTCGGGAGGGGAGGGGCATACGCAGTATTTT.

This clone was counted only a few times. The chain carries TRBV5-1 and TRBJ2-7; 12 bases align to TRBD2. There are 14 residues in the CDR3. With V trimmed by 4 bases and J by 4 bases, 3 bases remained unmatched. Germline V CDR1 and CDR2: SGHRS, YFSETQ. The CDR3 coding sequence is TGCGCCAGCAGCACCGGGACTAGCGGGTACGAGCAGTACTTC. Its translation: CASSTGTSGYEQYF.

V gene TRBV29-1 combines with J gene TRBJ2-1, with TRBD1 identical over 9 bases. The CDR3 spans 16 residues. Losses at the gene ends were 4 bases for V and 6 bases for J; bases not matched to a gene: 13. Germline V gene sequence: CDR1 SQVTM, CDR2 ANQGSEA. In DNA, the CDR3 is TGCAGCGTTGTAGGACAAAAGGGACAGGGCGGCAATGAGCAGTTCTTC. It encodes CSVVGQKGQGGNEQFF.

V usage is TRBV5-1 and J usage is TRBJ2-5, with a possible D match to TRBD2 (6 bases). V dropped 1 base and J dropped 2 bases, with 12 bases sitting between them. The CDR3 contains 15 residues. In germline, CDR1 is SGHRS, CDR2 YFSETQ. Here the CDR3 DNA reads TGCGCCAGCAGCTTGAACGGGGGTAGGCAAGAGACCCAGTACTTC. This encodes CASSLNGGRQETQYF.

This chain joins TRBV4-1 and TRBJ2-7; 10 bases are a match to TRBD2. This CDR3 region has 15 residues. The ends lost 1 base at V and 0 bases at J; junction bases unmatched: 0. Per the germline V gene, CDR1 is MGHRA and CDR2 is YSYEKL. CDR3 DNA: TGCGCCAGCAGCCAAGCTAGCGGGAGCTCCTACGAGCAGTACTTC. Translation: CASSQASGSSYEQYF.

The CDR3 sequence is CSVQGAGNQPQHF. The DNA for the CDR3 is TGCAGCGTTCAGGGGGCGGGCAATCAGCCCCAGCATTTT. The chain recombines TRBV29-1 with TRBJ1-5; 8 bases line up with TRBD1. Trimming took 5 bases from V and 2 from J; bases not matched to a gene: 2. Per germline, CDR1 SQVTM and CDR2 ANQGSEA. The CDR3 sequence is 13 residues long.

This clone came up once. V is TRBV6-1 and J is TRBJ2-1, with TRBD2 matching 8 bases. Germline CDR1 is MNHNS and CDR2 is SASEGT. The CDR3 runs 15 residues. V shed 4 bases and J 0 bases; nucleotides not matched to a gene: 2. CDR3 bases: TGTGCCAGCAGTGTAAGCGGGAGCTCCTACAATGAGCAGTTCTTC. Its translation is CASSVSGSSYNEQFF.

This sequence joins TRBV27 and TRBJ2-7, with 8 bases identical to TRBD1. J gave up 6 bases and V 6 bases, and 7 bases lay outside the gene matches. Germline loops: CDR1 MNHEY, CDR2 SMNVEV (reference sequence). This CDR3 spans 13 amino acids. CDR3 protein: CASSLDRAGEQYF. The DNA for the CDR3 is TGTGCCAGCAGCCTGGACAGGGCAGGCGAGCAGTACTTC.

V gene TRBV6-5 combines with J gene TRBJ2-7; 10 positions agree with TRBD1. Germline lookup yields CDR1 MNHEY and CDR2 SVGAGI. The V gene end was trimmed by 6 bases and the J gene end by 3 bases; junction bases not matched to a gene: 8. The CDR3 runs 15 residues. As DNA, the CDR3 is TGTGCCAGCAGAGCCGGGACAGGGGCCCACTACGAGCAGTACTTC. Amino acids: CASRAGTGAHYEQYF.

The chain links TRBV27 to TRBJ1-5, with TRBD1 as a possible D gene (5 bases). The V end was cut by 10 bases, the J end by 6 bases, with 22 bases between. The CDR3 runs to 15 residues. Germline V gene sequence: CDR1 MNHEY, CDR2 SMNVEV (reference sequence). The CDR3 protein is CANTSGAGEVQPQHF. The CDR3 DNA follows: TGTGCCAACACTTCCGGCGCGGGGGAGGTTCAGCCCCAGCATTTT.

The DNA for the CDR3 is TGTGCCAGCACGTCAGGGGGTAATGAGCAGTTCTTC. Translation: CASTSGGNEQFF. The rearrangement joins TRBV6-1 to TRBJ2-1; TRBD1 matches 7 bases. Unmatched junction bases numbered 4, after V lost 7 bases and J lost 7 bases. Germline lookup yields CDR1 MNHNS and CDR2 SASEGT. The CDR3 is made up of 12 amino acids.

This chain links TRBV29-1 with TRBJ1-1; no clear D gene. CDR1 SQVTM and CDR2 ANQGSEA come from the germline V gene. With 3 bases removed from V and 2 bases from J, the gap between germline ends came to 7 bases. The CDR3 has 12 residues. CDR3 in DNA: TGCAGCGTTGATCGGGAAAACACTGAAGCTTTCTTT. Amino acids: CSVDRENTEAFF. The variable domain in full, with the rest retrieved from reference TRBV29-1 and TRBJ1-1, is SAVISQKPSRDICQRGTSLTIQCQVDSQVTMMFWYRQQPGQSLTLIATANQGSEATYESGFVIDKFPISRPNLTFSTLTVSNMSPEDSSIYLCSVDRENTEAFFGQGTRLTVV.

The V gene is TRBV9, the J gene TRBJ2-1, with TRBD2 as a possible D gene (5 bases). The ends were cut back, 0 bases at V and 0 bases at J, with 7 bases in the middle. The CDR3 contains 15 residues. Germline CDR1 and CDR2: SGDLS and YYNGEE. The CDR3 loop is CASSVDRGSYNEQFF. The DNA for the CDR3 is TGTGCCAGCAGCGTAGATCGGGGCTCCTACAATGAGCAGTTCTTC.

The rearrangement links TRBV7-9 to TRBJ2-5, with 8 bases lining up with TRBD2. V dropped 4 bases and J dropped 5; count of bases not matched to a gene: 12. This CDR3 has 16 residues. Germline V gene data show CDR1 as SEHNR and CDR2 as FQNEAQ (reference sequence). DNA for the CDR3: TGTGCCAGCAGCTCTGGGGCTAGCGGGCCTTTGGAGACCCAGTACTTC. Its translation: CASSSGASGPLETQYF.

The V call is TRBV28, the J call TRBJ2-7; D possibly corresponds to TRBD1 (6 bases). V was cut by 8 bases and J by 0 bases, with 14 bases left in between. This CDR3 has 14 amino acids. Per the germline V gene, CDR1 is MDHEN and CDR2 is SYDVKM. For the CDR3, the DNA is TGTGCCAGCGGACAGACACCCATCTCCTACGAGCAGTACTTC. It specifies CASGQTPISYEQYF.

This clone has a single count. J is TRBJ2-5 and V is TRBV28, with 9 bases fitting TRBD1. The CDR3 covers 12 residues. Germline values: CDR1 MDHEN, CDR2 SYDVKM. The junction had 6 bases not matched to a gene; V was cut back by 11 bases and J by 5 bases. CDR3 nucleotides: TGTGCCGGATCCGGGACAGGGGAGACCCAGTACTTC. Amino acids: CAGSGTGETQYF.

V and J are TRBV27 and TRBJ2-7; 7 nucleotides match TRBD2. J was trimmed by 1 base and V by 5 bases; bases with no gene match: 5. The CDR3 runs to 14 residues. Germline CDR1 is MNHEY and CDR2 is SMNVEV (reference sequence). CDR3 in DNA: TGTGCCAGCAGTCAAGCGCGGGAGTCCTACGAGCAGTACTTC. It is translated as CASSQARESYEQYF.

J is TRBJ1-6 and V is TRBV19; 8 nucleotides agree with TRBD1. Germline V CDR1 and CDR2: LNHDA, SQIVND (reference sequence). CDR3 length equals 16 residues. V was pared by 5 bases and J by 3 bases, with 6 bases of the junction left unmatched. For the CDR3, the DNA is TGTGCCAGTAGTTCAGCAGGGGGCTACTATAATTCACCCCTCCACTTT. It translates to CASSSAGGYYNSPLHF. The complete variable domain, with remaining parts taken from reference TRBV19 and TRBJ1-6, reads DGGITQSPKYLFRKEGQNVTLSCEQNLNHDAMYWYRQDPGQGLRLIYYSQIVNDFQKGDIAEGYSVSREKKESFPLTVTSAQKNPTAFYLCASSSAGGYYNSPLHFGNGTRLTVT.

The CDR3 DNA reads TGTGCCAGCAGTTTAGTCCCGGGGTATAATGAAAAACTGTTTTTT. It is translated as CASSLVPGYNEKLFF. The chain combines TRBV6-5 with TRBJ1-4; D gene unclear. Trimming removed 4 bases from V and 4 bases from J, with 13 bases in between. Germline CDR1 reads MNHEY; CDR2 reads SVGAGI. This CDR3 is 15 amino acids long.